The 24 T cell receptor beta chains below come from one sample, sequenced in a study of blood T cell repertoires in COVID-19. TCRdb keeps only in-frame clones here, not all; method: immunoSEQ multiplex PCR. The sample lists under 200,000 clones; about four fifths were seen once. The sequenced sample consisted of peripheral blood. All receptors come from a woman of 80 years or more with COVID-19, enrolled during active disease.

The CDR3 loop is CASSQVLGRMNYGYTF. The CDR3 coding sequence is TGTGCCAGCAGCCAAGTCCTTGGCAGGATGAACTATGGCTACACCTTC. The V gene is TRBV3-1 (or the pseudogene TRBV3-2), the J gene TRBJ1-2; D remains ambiguous. Per the germline V gene, CDR1 is LGHDT and CDR2 is YNNKEL (reference sequence). The length of the CDR3 is 16 residues. V gave up 1 base and J gave up 2 bases, with 14 bases separating them.

This clone has only a few counts. CDR3 DNA: TGTGCCAGCAGCTTAGGGTGGGGACAGGGCCCTAGAACCGGAGCTTTCTTT. This encodes CASSLGWGQGPRTGAFF. The chain is built from TRBV7-6 and TRBJ1-1, with 9 bases fitting TRBD1. This CDR3 comprises 17 residues. The V gene end was trimmed by 1 base and the J gene end by 10 bases; junction bases not matched to a gene: 16. The germline CDR1 and CDR2 sequences are SGHVS and FNYEAQ.

This clone has just one count. The chain joins TRBV3-1 (or the pseudogene TRBV3-2) to TRBJ2-5; TRBD2 matches 9 bases. The CDR3 is 16 amino acids. Unmatched junction bases numbered 9, after V lost 6 bases and J lost 1 base. Germline-derived CDR1 and CDR2 are LGHDT and YNNKEL (reference sequence). CDR3 sequence (DNA): TGTGCCAGCAGTCTATGGCGGGGGGGGTCCCAAGAGACCCAGTACTTC. This translates into CASSLWRGGSQETQYF.

The CDR3, as DNA: TGTGCCAGCAGCTTAGGACTAGCGGGGGGGTACCAAGAGACCCAGTACTTC. This codes for CASSLGLAGGYQETQYF. The chain has TRBV11-2 and TRBJ2-5, with 14 positions matching TRBD2. Germline V gene data show CDR1 as SGHAT and CDR2 as FQNNGV. J gave up 0 bases and V 1 base, and 1 base lay outside the gene matches. The CDR3 covers 17 residues.

This clone was counted once. The V and J genes are TRBV11-2 and TRBJ2-7; D unclear. The CDR3 has 14 amino acids. The germline V gene has CDR1 SGHAT and CDR2 FQNNGV. With 5 bases removed from V and 4 bases from J, the gap between germline ends came to 15 bases. The CDR3 region is CASSLTQQLYEQYF. CDR3 in DNA: TGTGCCAGCAGCCTAACCCAACAGTTATACGAGCAGTACTTC.

A single count supports this clone. The V gene is TRBV29-1, the J gene TRBJ2-5; D unresolved. Germline CDR1 SQVTM, CDR2 ANQGSEA. The CDR3 spans 10 residues. Trimming cost V 2 bases and J 4 bases, with 2 bases left between them. The CDR3 region is CSVERETQYF. As DNA, the CDR3 is TGCAGCGTTGAACGAGAGACCCAGTACTTC. Full variable domain (remainder filled in from reference TRBV29-1 and TRBJ2-5): SAVISQKPSRDICQRGTSLTIQCQVDSQVTMMFWYRQQPGQSLTLIATANQGSEATYESGFVIDKFPISRPNLTFSTLTVSNMSPEDSSIYLCSVERETQYFGPGTRLLVL.

V usage is TRBV6-1 and J usage is TRBJ2-7; 8 nucleotides line up with TRBD2. The CDR3 covers 14 residues. Germline V gives CDR1 MNHNS, CDR2 SASEGT. Trimming took 2 bases from V and 3 from J; bases not matched to a gene: 3. CDR3 DNA sequence: TGTGCCAGCAGTGAAACGGGACTAGTCTACGAGCAGTACTTC. This gives the protein CASSETGLVYEQYF.

The rearrangement joins TRBV5-6 to TRBJ2-3; weak D call: TRBD1 (6 bases). The germline V and J ends were trimmed by 2 bases and 0 bases, with 13 bases remaining between them. CDR1 is SGHDT, CDR2 YYEEEE, per germline. The CDR3 extends over 16 amino acids. The CDR3 spells CASSFLGAGSTDTQYF. CDR3 DNA: TGTGCCAGCAGCTTCTTGGGGGCAGGAAGCACAGATACGCAGTATTTT.

V and J are TRBV6-5 and TRBJ1-1; D may be TRBD1 (6 bases). There are 12 residues in the CDR3. The germline V gene has CDR1 MNHEY and CDR2 SVGAGI. V was cut by 4 bases and J by 5 bases, with 8 bases left in between. CDR3 nucleotide sequence: TGTGCCAGCAGTTCCAGGGGTACTGAAGCTTTCTTT. This translates into CASSSRGTEAFF.

V usage is TRBV10-3 and J usage is TRBJ2-2; 7 bases map to TRBD2. Per the germline V gene, CDR1 is ENHRY and CDR2 is SYGVKD. The V segment lost 8 bases and the J segment 5 bases; nucleotides outside the gene matches: 8. The CDR3 covers 14 residues. The CDR3 sequence: CAISQGGSTGELFF. DNA of the CDR3: TGTGCCATCTCGCAGGGAGGGAGTACCGGGGAGCTGTTTTTT.

This chain joins TRBV29-1 and TRBJ2-1; 8 nucleotides agree with TRBD2. Germline assignment: CDR1 SQVTM and CDR2 ANQGSEA. CDR3 length: 15 amino acids. V was clipped by 3 bases and J by 9 bases; unmatched bases: 13. The CDR3 loop is CSVEYGGAWFIEQFF. CDR3 nucleotides: TGCAGCGTTGAGTACGGGGGGGCCTGGTTCATTGAGCAGTTCTTC.

This clone came up a few times. This chain links TRBV3-1 (or the pseudogene TRBV3-2) with TRBJ2-5, with 11 bases lining up with TRBD2. The germline gives CDR1 LGHDT, CDR2 YNNKEL (reference sequence). V was pared by 1 base and J by 5 bases, with 12 bases of the junction left unmatched. This CDR3 contains 18 residues. The CDR3 nucleotides read TGTGCCAGCAGCCAAGGTCTCTCCGGGACTAGCGGTTCGGAGACCCAGTACTTC. Encoded protein: CASSQGLSGTSGSETQYF.

This clone has a single count. The rearrangement uses TRBV18 and TRBJ1-1; 8 bases fit TRBD1. V lost 1 base and J lost 4; bases outside the gene matches: 8. CDR3 size: 16 residues. CDR1 is KGHSH and CDR2 is LQKENI in the germline V gene. CDR3 sequence (DNA): TGTGCCAGCTCACCACGGTCGACAGGGGAGGTCACTGAAGCTTTCTTT. This encodes CASSPRSTGEVTEAFF.

The V call is TRBV5-4, the J call TRBJ2-7; 7 positions agree with TRBD1. The CDR3 has 15 residues. With 4 bases clipped from V and 1 base from J, the junction kept 8 bases outside the gene matches. CDR1 is SGHNT, CDR2 YYREEE, per germline (reference sequence). CDR3 in amino acids: CASSTQGLHSYEQYF. CDR3 DNA sequence: TGTGCCAGCAGCACACAGGGGCTTCATTCCTACGAGCAGTACTTC.

This chain connects TRBV11-2 to TRBJ2-7; no reliable D call. The V end was cut by 7 bases, the J end by 0 bases, with 10 bases between. This CDR3 spans 13 amino acids. From germline, CDR1 is SGHAT and CDR2 FQNNGV. CDR3 nucleotides: TGTGCCAGCATGCCAGGAAACTCCTACGAGCAGTACTTC. It codes for CASMPGNSYEQYF.

This clone was detected once. The genes are TRBV2 and TRBJ2-4, with D possibly matching TRBD1 (5 bases). The germline gives CDR1 SNHLY, CDR2 FYNNEI. The CDR3 spans 12 residues. The V and J ends lost 8 bases and 7 bases respectively, with 12 bases between them. CDR3 nucleotide sequence: TGTGCCAGCGCGACAGTCTTGAACATTCAGTACTTC. Translated: CASATVLNIQYF.

The chain carries TRBV29-1 and TRBJ2-1, with 10 bases lining up with TRBD2. With V trimmed by 4 bases and J by 3 bases, 3 bases remained unmatched. The CDR3 loop spans 14 amino acids. Per the germline V gene, CDR1 is SQVTM and CDR2 is ANQGSEA. The CDR3 region has the DNA TGCAGCGTTGTACTAGCGGGACTCTACAATGAGCAGTTCTTC. It codes for CSVVLAGLYNEQFF.

The J gene is TRBJ1-5, the V gene TRBV3-1 (or the pseudogene TRBV3-2); 7 bases agree with TRBD1. The CDR3 contains 15 residues. The germline gives CDR1 LGHDT, CDR2 YNNKEL (reference sequence). V dropped 4 bases and J dropped 3; count of bases not matched to a gene: 6. The CDR3 region has the DNA TGTGCCAGCAGCCCTCACAGGGGTTCCAATCAGCCCCAGCATTTT. It specifies CASSPHRGSNQPQHF.

Regarding this clone: A junction boundary mismatches the germline segment, possibly from a read error. This sample also contains other DNA sequences that code for the same CDR3. The J gene is TRBJ2-7, the V gene TRBV7-7; 7 positions match TRBD2. The CDR3 totals 14 residues. Looked up from germline, CDR1 is SSHAT and CDR2 is FNYEAQ (reference sequence). The CDR3 sequence is CASSPSGVSYEQYF. Here the CDR3 DNA reads TGTGCTAGCAGCCCAAGCGGGGTTTCCTACGAGCAGTACTTC.

This chain links TRBV11-3 with TRBJ2-3, with 9 bases aligning to TRBD1. The germline CDR1 and CDR2 sequences are SGHNT and YENEEA. The CDR3 covers 14 residues. Germline trimming cut 5 bases from V and 3 bases from J; bases unmatched to any gene: 3. The DNA of the CDR3 is TGTGCCAGCAGCCCGGGACAGGGAACAGATACGCAGTATTTT. It encodes CASSPGQGTDTQYF.

This clone has more than one count but fewer than ten. The genes are TRBV27 and TRBJ2-2; 7 bases align to TRBD1. In germline, CDR1 is MNHEY, CDR2 SMNVEV (reference sequence). The V segment lost 5 bases and the J segment 5 bases; nucleotides outside the gene matches: 8. The length of the CDR3 is 15 residues. The CDR3 DNA follows: TGTGCCAGCAGTGCGACAGGGATGGGGACCGGGGAGCTGTTTTTT. It specifies CASSATGMGTGELFF.

This rearrangement joins TRBV2 to TRBJ2-3, with D tentatively TRBD1 (5 bases). V was shortened by 6 bases and J by 1 base, with 17 bases between the two germline ends. Germline CDR1 is SNHLY and CDR2 is FYNNEI. The CDR3 extends over 16 amino acids. DNA for the CDR3: TGTGCCAGCAGCGAACAAGGGCCAGGGCGCACAGATACGCAGTATTTT. This encodes CASSEQGPGRTDTQYF. The full variable domain, its missing parts supplied by reference TRBV2 and TRBJ2-3, is EPEVTQTPSHQVTQMGQEVILRCVPISNHLYFYWYRQILGQKVEFLVSFYNNEISEKSEIFDDQFSVERPDGSNFTLKIRSTKLEDSAMYFCASSEQGPGRTDTQYFGPGTRLTVL.

This clone has a handful of counts. The chain uses TRBV7-9 and TRBJ2-1; 7 bases agree with TRBD2. Germline CDR1 is SEHNR and CDR2 is FQNEAQ (reference sequence). Trimming took 5 bases from V and 2 from J; bases not matched to a gene: 9. The CDR3 length is 16 residues. The CDR3 DNA is TGTGCCAGCAGCCGCCCGCGGGGAGGGCCCTACAATGAGCAGTTCTTC. Translation gives CASSRPRGGPYNEQFF.

This clone has just one count. This chain links TRBV7-2 with TRBJ2-7; D is possibly TRBD1 (7 bases). CDR3 length equals 15 residues. In germline, CDR1 is SGHTA, CDR2 FQGNSA. The V gene lost 0 bases and the J gene lost 3 bases, with 12 bases spanning the gap. Here the CDR3 DNA reads TGTGCCAGCAGCTTAGCGCGGGACAGAGTCTACGAGCAGTACTTC. It translates to CASSLARDRVYEQYF.